These 30 T cell receptor beta chains originate from one sample sequenced in a study of T cell responses to AZD1222 COVID-19 vaccine. Sequencing used immunoSEQ multiplex PCR; TCRdb keeps in-frame clones, though not all of them. The sample has roughly 140,000 clones, 94% seen once. The material sequenced was peripheral blood, taken on day 0 of AZD1222 vaccination. Receptor source: an adult in good health.

The chain joins TRBV5-8 to TRBJ2-3; 13 bases are a match to TRBD2. Germline loops: CDR1 SGHTS, CDR2 YDEGEE. This CDR3 comprises 16 residues. Trimming at V came to 4 bases and at J to 6 bases, leaving 8 bases not matched to a gene. The CDR3 loop is CASSLLAGGLEDTQYF. The CDR3 region has the DNA TGTGCCAGCAGCCTACTAGCGGGGGGGCTGGAGGATACGCAGTATTTT.

The chain recombines TRBV4-2 with TRBJ2-1; 7 nucleotides match TRBD2. CDR1 and CDR2 from the germline V gene are LGHNA and YNFKEQ. With 1 base clipped from V and 7 bases from J, the junction kept 16 bases outside the gene matches. The CDR3 is 18 amino acids. CDR3 DNA: TGTGCCAGCAGCCAAGTTGATTTTAGGGGACTACTCCTTAATGAGCAGTTCTTC. It yields the protein CASSQVDFRGLLLNEQFF.

The sample holds one count of this clone. This rearrangement joins TRBV2 to TRBJ2-7, with D perhaps matching TRBD2 (6 bases). The CDR3 extends over 14 amino acids. The V end was cut by 10 bases, the J end by 0 bases, with 16 bases between. The germline V gene encodes CDR1 SNHLY and CDR2 FYNNEI. CDR3 protein: CATQASVTSYEQYV. CDR3 coding DNA: TGTGCCACCCAAGCTAGCGTAACCTCCTACGAGCAGTACGTC.

In this sample, this clone turned up a few times. This chain joins TRBV6-5 and TRBJ1-2, with 12 bases fitting TRBD1. With 6 bases clipped from V and 5 bases from J, the junction kept 4 bases outside the gene matches. Germline loops: CDR1 MNHEY, CDR2 SVGAGI. The CDR3 totals 14 residues. This CDR3 is CASRGQGAGYGYTF. CDR3 in DNA: TGTGCCAGCAGGGGACAGGGGGCGGGATATGGCTACACCTTC.

The count of this clone is one. CDR3 DNA sequence: TGTGCCAGCAGCCCGGGACTAGCGGCTAACACCGGGGAGCTGTTTTTT. This sequence encodes CASSPGLAANTGELFF. V and J are TRBV7-2 and TRBJ2-2; 11 nucleotides agree with TRBD2. V trimming: 5 bases; J trimming: 2 bases; junction bases outside the gene matches: 4. The germline V gene encodes CDR1 SGHTA and CDR2 FQGNSA. The CDR3 is 16 residues long.

This sequence joins TRBV4-2 and TRBJ2-6; 10 nucleotides agree with TRBD2. Unmatched junction bases numbered 7, after V lost 4 bases and J lost 1 base. The germline V gene encodes CDR1 LGHNA and CDR2 YNFKEQ. This CDR3 is built from 18 residues. This CDR3 reads CASSLRLAGDSGANVLTF. For the CDR3, the DNA is TGTGCCAGCAGCCTCCGACTAGCGGGTGATTCTGGGGCCAACGTCCTGACTTTC.

This clone is a singleton in its sample. The chain is built from TRBV9 and TRBJ2-2; either TRBD1 or TRBD2 may supply D (6 bases each). Germline V gene lookup returns CDR1 SGDLS and CDR2 YYNGEE. The V end was cut by 2 bases, the J end by 5 bases, with 13 bases between. This CDR3 has 15 residues. The DNA for the CDR3 is TGTGCCAGCAGCGTCGGGGGCGTAAGGACCGGGGAGCTGTTTTTT. This sequence encodes CASSVGGVRTGELFF.

The chain has TRBV9 and TRBJ2-2; 7 bases fit TRBD2. CDR1 is SGDLS and CDR2 is YYNGEE in the germline V gene. The ends lost 0 bases at V and 2 bases at J; junction bases unmatched: 4. This CDR3 region has 16 residues. CDR3 in amino acids: CASSVGRGLNTGELFF. The CDR3 DNA follows: TGTGCCAGCAGCGTAGGTAGGGGACTAAACACCGGGGAGCTGTTTTTT.

The chain combines TRBV3-1 (or the pseudogene TRBV3-2) with TRBJ2-1; 9 bases match TRBD2. V trimming: 3 bases; J trimming: 3 bases; junction bases outside the gene matches: 9. This CDR3 has 17 residues. The germline V gene encodes CDR1 LGHDT and CDR2 YNNKEL (reference sequence). CDR3 sequence (DNA): TGTGCCAGCAGCCATGTGACTAGCGGTCCCCTCTACAATGAGCAGTTCTTC. It yields the protein CASSHVTSGPLYNEQFF.

The rearrangement links TRBV5-6 to TRBJ1-2, with TRBD1 matching 8 bases. Trimming at V came to 2 bases and at J to 6 bases, leaving 9 bases not matched to a gene. CDR1 is SGHDT and CDR2 is YYEEEE in the germline V gene. The CDR3 sequence is 15 residues long. The CDR3 DNA sequence: TGTGCCAGCAGCTTCGAACAGGGGGTGTTCGATGGCTACACCTTC. Amino acids: CASSFEQGVFDGYTF.

V gene TRBV24-1 combines with J gene TRBJ2-5, with unresolved D. CDR1 is KGHDR, CDR2 SFDVKD, per germline. The CDR3 covers 11 residues. V shed 1 base and J shed 5 bases, with 1 base lying between them. The CDR3, as DNA: TGTGCCACCAGTGATTTTGAGACCCAGTACTTC. It translates to CATSDFETQYF.

The chain links TRBV6-2 or TRBV6-3 to TRBJ2-1; TRBD2 agrees at 10 bases. Germline V gene lookup returns CDR1 MNHEY and CDR2 SVGEGT. J gave up 9 bases and V 0 bases, and 11 bases lay outside the gene matches. This CDR3 region has 17 residues. CDR3: CASSYSRVSGRGGEQFF. CDR3 bases: TGTGCCAGCAGTTACTCGAGAGTCAGCGGGAGGGGTGGTGAGCAGTTCTTC.

The chain is built from TRBV5-4 and TRBJ1-5; D possibly corresponds to TRBD1 (5 bases). This CDR3 spans 17 amino acids. Trimming took off 0 bases at V and 8 bases at J, with 21 bases between the two ends. Per the germline V gene, CDR1 is SGHNT and CDR2 is YYREEE (reference sequence). The CDR3 reads CASSLERGRVPWKPQHF. As DNA, the CDR3 is TGTGCCAGCAGCTTGGAGCGGGGGAGGGTCCCATGGAAGCCCCAGCATTTT.

As DNA, the CDR3 is TGTGCCAGCAGTGTAAGCCTTAGAACCTACGAGCAGTACGTC. This translates into CASSVSLRTYEQYV. The J gene is TRBJ2-7, the V gene TRBV2, with D unclear. Between the trimmed V and J ends, which lost 4 bases and 2 bases, there was a span of 12 bases. The CDR3 has 14 amino acids. Germline V CDR1 and CDR2: SNHLY, FYNNEI.

The table lists this clone with a count of one. V usage is TRBV7-9 and J usage is TRBJ2-7; perhaps TRBD2 as D (6 bases). V dropped 5 bases and J dropped 4 bases, with 12 bases sitting between them. Germline CDR1 is SEHNR and CDR2 is FQNEAQ (reference sequence). The CDR3 extends over 13 amino acids. Here the CDR3 reads CASSARDSYEQYV. The CDR3 DNA follows: TGTGCCAGCAGCGCAAGGGACTCTTACGAGCAGTACGTC.

The CDR3 region has the DNA TGCGCCAGCAGCATCTCTGGGCAGCCCCAGCATTTT. It translates to CASSISGQPQHF. The chain recombines TRBV5-1 with TRBJ1-5; no firm D call. CDR1 and CDR2 from the germline V gene are SGHRS and YFSETQ. V was clipped by 4 bases and J by 7 bases, with 9 bases between them. This CDR3 region has 12 residues.

This rearrangement joins TRBV18 to TRBJ1-1; D perhaps matches TRBD1 (6 bases). Germline V gives CDR1 KGHSH, CDR2 LQKENI. Deletions cut 2 bases from V and 1 base from J, with 8 bases between. The CDR3 is 14 amino acids. The DNA of the CDR3 is TGTGCCAGCTCACCAGGGGGCGCGAACACTGAAGCTTTCTTT. It specifies CASSPGGANTEAFF.

The chain joins TRBV5-8 to TRBJ1-6; D is unresolved. V lost 6 bases to trimming and J lost 0 bases, with 10 bases between them. Germline values: CDR1 SGHTS, CDR2 YDEGEE. The CDR3 has 15 residues. CDR3 sequence (DNA): TGTGCCAGCATCCTATTATACTCCTATAATTCACCCCTCCACTTT. It translates to CASILLYSYNSPLHF.

This chain links TRBV7-9 with TRBJ1-4, with D possibly TRBD1 on 5 matching bases. CDR1 SEHNR and CDR2 FQNEAQ come from the germline V gene (reference sequence). CDR3 length equals 16 residues. The germline V and J ends were trimmed by 2 bases and 0 bases, with 10 bases remaining between them. The CDR3 reads CASSLSGAATNEKLFF. The CDR3 DNA follows: TGTGCCAGCAGCTTAAGCGGGGCCGCAACTAATGAAAAACTGTTTTTT.

Of note for this clone: Other DNA sequences from this sample encode an identical CDR3 as well. J is TRBJ1-5 and V is TRBV2, with D unresolved. V shed 4 bases and J shed 0 bases, with 4 bases lying between them. This CDR3 has 13 residues. Germline V gene sequence: CDR1 SNHLY, CDR2 FYNNEI. This CDR3 is CASSGDSNQPQHF. CDR3 bases: TGTGCCAGCAGTGGAGATAGCAATCAGCCCCAGCATTTT.

V and J are TRBV6-5 and TRBJ1-6, with 7 nucleotides matching TRBD1. This CDR3 comprises 14 residues. With 7 bases clipped from V and 14 bases from J, the junction kept 14 bases outside the gene matches. In germline, CDR1 is MNHEY, CDR2 SVGAGI. The CDR3 spells CASTRGGPQVSLHF. DNA of the CDR3: TGTGCCAGCACCAGGGGGGGACCGCAGGTATCCCTCCACTTT.

The chain is built from TRBV7-6 and TRBJ2-3; D remains ambiguous. V was cut by 4 bases and J by 4 bases, with 12 bases left in between. Germline values: CDR1 SGHVS, CDR2 FNYEAQ. This CDR3 is 14 amino acids long. The CDR3 sequence is CASSSREFADTQYF. Written as DNA, the CDR3 is TGTGCCAGCAGCTCTAGGGAATTTGCAGATACGCAGTATTTT.

V and J are TRBV4-2 and TRBJ1-1; tentative D call: TRBD1 (6 bases). This CDR3 comprises 15 residues. Looked up from germline, CDR1 is LGHNA and CDR2 is YNFKEQ. V was pared by 7 bases and J by 1 base, with 16 bases between. The CDR3 coding sequence is TGTGCCAGCATCGTTAACAGGGCTCAGAACACTGAAGCTTTCTTT. It codes for CASIVNRAQNTEAFF.

The chain has TRBV4-1 and TRBJ1-2, with D perhaps matching TRBD1 (5 bases). The CDR3 runs to 16 residues. V was clipped by 5 bases and J by 8 bases, with 24 bases between them. Germline assignment: CDR1 MGHRA and CDR2 YSYEKL. This CDR3 is CASSTRPGTASGGYTF. The CDR3 nucleotides read TGCGCCAGCAGCACCCGACCCGGGACGGCCTCGGGAGGCTACACCTTC.

The chain carries TRBV27 and TRBJ2-7; D is perhaps TRBD2 (5 bases). Germline-derived CDR1 and CDR2 are MNHEY and SMNVEV (reference sequence). Trimming cost V 0 bases and J 6 bases, with 12 bases left between them. The CDR3 loop spans 14 amino acids. CDR3 protein: CASSLSVGSGEQYV. CDR3 in DNA: TGTGCCAGCAGTTTATCTGTTGGAAGCGGCGAGCAGTACGTC.

Comment on this clone: Other nucleotide sequences in the sample specify the same CDR3. The chain has TRBV7-3 and TRBJ2-2; D is unresolved. This CDR3 region has 12 residues. Trimming stripped 2 bases from V and 6 bases from J, with 4 bases between. Germline V gene sequence: CDR1 SGHTA, CDR2 FQGTGA. The CDR3 here is CASSLGAGELFF. The CDR3 nucleotides read TGTGCCAGCAGCTTAGGGGCCGGGGAGCTGTTTTTT.

This chain connects TRBV27 to TRBJ2-5; 8 bases are a match to TRBD1. Germline V gene sequence: CDR1 MNHEY, CDR2 SMNVEV (reference sequence). This CDR3 is 18 amino acids long. J gave up 5 bases and V 1 base, and 15 bases lay outside the gene matches. CDR3 region: CASSLYPPPGGAYETQYF. In DNA, the CDR3 is TGTGCCAGCAGTTTATACCCCCCCCCAGGGGGCGCGTATGAGACCCAGTACTTC.

This clone has only one observation. J is TRBJ1-6 and V is TRBV19, with D possibly matching TRBD1 (5 bases). The CDR3 has 15 amino acids. Trimming pared 0 bases from V and 10 bases from J, leaving 13 bases between. The germline gives CDR1 LNHDA, CDR2 SQIVND (reference sequence). This CDR3 is CASSIERGRSSPLHF. For the CDR3, the DNA is TGTGCCAGTAGTATAGAGAGGGGTCGATCCTCACCCCTCCACTTT.

The rearrangement uses TRBV4-1 and TRBJ1-4; no reliable D call. Germline assignment: CDR1 MGHRA and CDR2 YSYEKL. V was pared by 4 bases and J by 8 bases, with 14 bases between. This CDR3 is 14 amino acids long. The CDR3 reads CASSLHPVWEKLFF. The CDR3, as DNA: TGCGCCAGCAGCCTTCATCCAGTTTGGGAAAAACTGTTTTTT.

The CDR3, as DNA: TGTGCCACCAGCAGGGCTAACTATGGCTACACCTTC. Protein: CATSRANYGYTF. The chain employs TRBV15 and TRBJ1-2; D is uncertain. Germline CDR1 reads LNHNV; CDR2 reads YYDKDF (reference sequence). V lost 3 bases to trimming and J lost 0 bases, with 2 bases between them. This CDR3 spans 12 amino acids.